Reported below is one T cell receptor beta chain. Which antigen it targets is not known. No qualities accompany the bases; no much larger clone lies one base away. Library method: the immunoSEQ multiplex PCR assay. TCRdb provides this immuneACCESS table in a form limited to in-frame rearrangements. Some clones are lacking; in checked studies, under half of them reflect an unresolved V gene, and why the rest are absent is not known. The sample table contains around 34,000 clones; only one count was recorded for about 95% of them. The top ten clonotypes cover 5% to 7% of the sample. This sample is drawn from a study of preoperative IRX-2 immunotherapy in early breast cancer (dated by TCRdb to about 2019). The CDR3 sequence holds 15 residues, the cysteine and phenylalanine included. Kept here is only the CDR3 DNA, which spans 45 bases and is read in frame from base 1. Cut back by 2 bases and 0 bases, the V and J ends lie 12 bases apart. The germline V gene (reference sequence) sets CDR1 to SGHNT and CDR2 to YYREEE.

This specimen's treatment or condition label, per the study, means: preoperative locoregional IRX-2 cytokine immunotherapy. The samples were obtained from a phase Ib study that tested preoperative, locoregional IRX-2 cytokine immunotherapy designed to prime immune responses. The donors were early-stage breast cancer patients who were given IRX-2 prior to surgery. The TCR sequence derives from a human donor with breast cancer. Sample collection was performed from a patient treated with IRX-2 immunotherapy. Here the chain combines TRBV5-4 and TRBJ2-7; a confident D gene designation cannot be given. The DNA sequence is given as TGTGCCAGCAGCTTTCGGCAGAGTAGCTCCTACGAGCAGTACTTC. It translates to CASSFRQSSSYEQYF.